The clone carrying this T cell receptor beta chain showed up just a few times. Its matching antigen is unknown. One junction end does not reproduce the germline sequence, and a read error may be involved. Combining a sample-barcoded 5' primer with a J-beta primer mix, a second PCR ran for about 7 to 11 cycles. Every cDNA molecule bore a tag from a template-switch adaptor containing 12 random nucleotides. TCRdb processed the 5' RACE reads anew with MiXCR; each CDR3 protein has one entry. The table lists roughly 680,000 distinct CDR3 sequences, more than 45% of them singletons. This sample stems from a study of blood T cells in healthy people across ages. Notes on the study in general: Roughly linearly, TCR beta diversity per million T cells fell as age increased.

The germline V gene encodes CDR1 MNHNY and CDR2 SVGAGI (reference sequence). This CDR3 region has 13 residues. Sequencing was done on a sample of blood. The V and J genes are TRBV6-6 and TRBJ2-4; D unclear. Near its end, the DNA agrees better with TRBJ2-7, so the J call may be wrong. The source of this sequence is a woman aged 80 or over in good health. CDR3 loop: CASSPSPSDEQYF. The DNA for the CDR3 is TGTGCCAGCAGTCCAAGCCCCTCCGACGAGCAGTACTTC.